The 21 T cell receptor beta chains presented below share a single source sample, sequenced in a study of T cells in Graves' hyperthyroidism and ophthalmopathy. Amplified TCR beta CDR3 regions came from RNA transcripts. First-round RT-PCR targeting the TCR CDR3 was performed with the HTBI primer set. TCRdb reanalysed the multiplex PCR reads using MiXCR and keeps one entry per CDR3 protein. The sample yields more than 500,000 distinct CDR3 sequences, 12% to 15% seen once. Sequencing was done on a sample of blood. The receptors were sampled from a woman in her thirties or forties with Graves' hyperthyroidism.

This clonotype was found a few times. This rearrangement joins TRBV9 to TRBJ2-3, with TRBD2 matching over 12 bases. The trim removed 0 bases at V and 7 bases at J, leaving 3 bases unmatched. This CDR3 contains 15 residues. Germline CDR1 SGDLS, CDR2 YYNGEE. The CDR3 loop reads CASSVGLAGENTQYF. The CDR3 nucleotides are TGTGCCAGCAGCGTAGGACTAGCGGGAGAAAATACGCAGTATTTT.

In this sample, this clonotype turned up many times. At one boundary the junction diverges from the germline segment, which might be a read error. The J gene is TRBJ2-1, the V gene TRBV2, with TRBD2 matching 8 bases. CDR3 length: 12 amino acids. CDR1 and CDR2 (germline): SNHLY, FYNNEI. The CDR3 bases are TGTGCCAGCAGTCAAACTAGCGGCCCATTTGTCTTC. Translation gives CASSQTSGPFVF.

The rearrangement joins TRBV6-6 to TRBJ2-7; D is unclear. V lost 0 bases and J lost 2, with 14 bases in between. The CDR3 runs 16 residues. Germline assignment: CDR1 MNHNY and CDR2 SVGAGI (reference sequence). This CDR3 reads CASSYSMESTTYEQYF. CDR3 DNA: TGTGCCAGCAGTTACTCCATGGAGAGTACCACCTACGAGCAGTACTTC.

The rearrangement links TRBV5-1 to TRBJ2-7, with TRBD2 identical over 9 bases. The CDR3 has 14 residues. Trimming cost V 1 base and J 4 bases; bases outside gene matches: 3. Germline CDR1 reads SGHRS; CDR2 reads YFSETQ. In DNA, the CDR3 is TGCGCCAGCAGCTTGTCCAGCGGGAGGTACGAGCAGTACTTC. Translation gives CASSLSSGRYEQYF. The full variable domain, in which reference TRBV5-1 and TRBJ2-7 provide the parts outside the CDR3, is KAGVTQTPRYLIKTRGQQVTLSCSPISGHRSVSWYQQTPGQGLQFLFEYFSETQRNKGNFPGRFSGRQFSNSRSEMNVSTLELGDSALYLCASSLSSGRYEQYFGPGTRLTVT.

This clonotype was seen ten or more times. CDR3 nucleotide sequence: TGTGCCAGCAGCGCGACTAGCGGGACCGGCAATGAGCAGTTCTTC. Protein: CASSATSGTGNEQFF. V gene TRBV9 combines with J gene TRBJ2-1, with 11 nucleotides matching TRBD2. Trimming cost V 3 bases and J 6 bases; bases outside gene matches: 5. The CDR3 extends over 15 amino acids. The germline V gene has CDR1 SGDLS and CDR2 YYNGEE.

The chain links TRBV5-6 to TRBJ1-1; D not certain. Trimming removed 4 bases at V and 10 bases at J, with 14 bases between. Germline CDR1 and CDR2: SGHDT and YYEEEE. The CDR3 covers 12 residues. Here the CDR3 DNA reads TGTGCCAGCAGCACCAGAGGGTCAGGAGCTTTCTTT. Protein product: CASSTRGSGAFF.

The genes are TRBV6-2 or TRBV6-3 and TRBJ2-7; TRBD1 might be the D (5 bases). Looked up from germline, CDR1 is MNHEY and CDR2 is SVGEGT. V lost 7 bases to trimming and J lost 2 bases, with 12 bases between them. The CDR3 has 13 amino acids. CDR3 amino acids: CASIGAGTYEQYF. The DNA for the CDR3 is TGTGCCAGCATAGGGGCCGGAACCTACGAGCAGTACTTC.

About this clonotype itself: With a much larger clone just one base away, this may be a read error. V gene TRBV30 combines with J gene TRBJ1-1; 7 positions match TRBD1. The CDR3 extends over 15 amino acids. V shed 5 bases and J 0 bases; nucleotides not matched to a gene: 9. Germline V gene lookup returns CDR1 GTSNPN and CDR2 SVGIG (reference sequence). The DNA for the CDR3 is TGTGCCTGGCAAGGGGGCGGACGGATGAACACTGAAGCTTTCTTT. The encoded protein is CAWQGGGRMNTEAFF.

This clonotype was detected ten times or more. V gene TRBV28 combines with J gene TRBJ1-2; perhaps TRBD1 as D (5 bases). The V gene's germline CDR1 is MDHEN and CDR2 SYDVKM. With 4 bases removed from V and 8 bases from J, the gap between germline ends came to 11 bases. The CDR3 spans 12 residues. The DNA for the CDR3 is TGTGCCAGCAGTTCACAATCAGGGGGCTACACCTTC. Its protein is CASSSQSGGYTF.

The rearrangement links TRBV6-1 to TRBJ2-7; 10 bases map to TRBD2. Germline V lookup: CDR1 MNHNS, CDR2 SASEGT. With 5 bases clipped from V and 2 bases from J, the junction kept 9 bases outside the gene matches. This CDR3 has 16 amino acids. CDR3 in DNA: TGTGCCAGCAGTACCCCCGGGACTAGCGCCCCCTACGAGCAGTACTTC. It is translated as CASSTPGTSAPYEQYF.

The chain is built from TRBV6-2 or TRBV6-3 and TRBJ2-5; D perhaps matches TRBD2 (6 bases). The CDR3 consists of 14 residues. Trimming shortened V by 2 bases and J by 1 base, and 8 bases separated the two germline ends. CDR1 is MNHEY and CDR2 is SVGEGT in the germline V gene. The chain's CDR3 is CASSYGGAQETQYF. The CDR3 DNA reads as TGTGCCAGCAGTTACGGCGGGGCCCAAGAGACCCAGTACTTC.

This clonotype has only a few counts. The V and J genes are TRBV25-1 and TRBJ2-5; 11 bases align to TRBD2. Trimming cost V 7 bases and J 5 bases; bases outside gene matches: 9. Germline V gene lookup returns CDR1 MGHDK and CDR2 SYGVNS. This CDR3 region has 15 residues. CDR3 sequence reads: CASNGLAGSMETQYF. The CDR3 nucleotides read TGTGCCAGCAATGGACTAGCGGGTAGTATGGAGACCCAGTACTTC.

There are many counts of this clonotype. The gene calls are TRBV2 and TRBJ2-5; TRBD2 matches at 7 bases. Germline V lookup: CDR1 SNHLY, CDR2 FYNNEI. This CDR3 is 14 amino acids long. V shed 6 bases, J shed 5 bases, and the junction held 9 bases outside the gene matches. CDR3: CASRGTTFGETQYF. CDR3 nucleotide sequence: TGTGCCAGCAGGGGGACTACCTTTGGGGAGACCCAGTACTTC.

The chain has TRBV7-9 and TRBJ1-6, with D possibly TRBD1 on 5 matching bases. Deletions cut 5 bases from V and 7 bases from J, with 15 bases between. From germline, CDR1 is SEHNR and CDR2 FQNEAQ (reference sequence). The CDR3 spans 15 residues. The CDR3 spells CASSPAGRENSPLHF. The CDR3 nucleotides read TGTGCCAGCAGCCCAGCGGGCAGGGAAAATTCACCCCTCCACTTT.

The rearrangement uses TRBV19 and TRBJ2-7; 9 nucleotides line up with TRBD1. The CDR3 has 18 amino acids. Looked up from germline, CDR1 is LNHDA and CDR2 is SQIVND (reference sequence). Trimming took 5 bases from V and 0 from J; bases not matched to a gene: 14. The CDR3 bases are TGTGCCAGTAGTCCCGGGACAGGGTTTGTTGGAGGCTCCTACGAGCAGTACTTC. Its translation is CASSPGTGFVGGSYEQYF.

This clonotype has just a few counts. The chain couples TRBV29-1 to TRBJ2-7; 10 nucleotides align to TRBD2. The CDR3 spans 15 residues. J lost 2 bases, V lost 1 base, and 5 bases had no gene match. The germline V gene has CDR1 SQVTM and CDR2 ANQGSEA. The CDR3 nucleotides are TGCAGCGTTGAAGTACGGACTAGCGGAACCTACGAGCAGTACTTC. It translates to CSVEVRTSGTYEQYF.

Comments on this clonotype: One junction end does not reproduce the germline sequence, and a read error may be involved. V gene TRBV28 combines with J gene TRBJ1-3; D gene ambiguous. Germline loops: CDR1 MDHEN, CDR2 SYDVKM. This CDR3 comprises 15 residues. CDR3 in amino acids: CASNLMAGPGNTIYF. The CDR3 region has the DNA TGTGCCAGCAATTTAATGGCTGGGCCTGGAAACACCATATATTTT.

This clonotype was counted at least ten times. J is TRBJ1-1 and V is TRBV3-1; the D gene is possibly TRBD1 (5 bases). This CDR3 has 14 residues. The germline CDR1 and CDR2 sequences are LGHDT and YNNKEL (reference sequence). Between the trimmed V and J ends, which lost 0 bases and 1 base, there was a span of 6 bases. The CDR3 protein is CASSQEQANTEAFF. The CDR3 DNA follows: TGTGCCAGCAGCCAAGAACAGGCGAACACTGAAGCTTTCTTT.

The chain employs TRBV3-1 and TRBJ1-1; a weak D match, TRBD1 (6 bases). Germline values: CDR1 LGHDT, CDR2 YNNKEL (reference sequence). Trimming took 0 bases from V and 3 from J, leaving 20 bases between them. The CDR3 covers 18 residues. The CDR3 sequence: CASSQESGRGGEDTEAFF. CDR3 sequence (DNA): TGTGCCAGCAGCCAAGAGTCAGGCAGGGGCGGCGAAGACACTGAAGCTTTCTTT. Using reference TRBV3-1 and TRBJ1-1 for the parts outside the CDR3, the full variable domain is DTAVSQTPKYLVTQMGNDKSIKCEQNLGHDTMYWYKQDSKKFLKIMFSYNNKELIINETVPNRFSPKSPDKAHLNLHINSLELGDSAVYFCASSQESGRGGEDTEAFFGQGTRLTVV.

The CDR3 DNA reads as TGTGCCAGCAGCGTCAGCGGGTTAAACACCGGGGAGCTGTTTTTT. Protein product: CASSVSGLNTGELFF. The chain combines TRBV9 with TRBJ2-2; a weak D match, TRBD2 (6 bases). CDR3 length: 15 residues. V shed 2 bases and J shed 2 bases, with 10 bases lying between them. The V gene's germline CDR1 is SGDLS and CDR2 YYNGEE.

This clonotype was counted ten times or more. The chain couples TRBV3-1 to TRBJ1-4; D gene unclear. Germline V gives CDR1 LGHDT, CDR2 YNNKEL (reference sequence). The V end was cut by 7 bases, the J end by 7 bases, with 13 bases between. The CDR3 contains 13 residues. The DNA for the CDR3 is TGTGCCAGCACAACAAGGCGGTCTGAAAAACTGTTTTTT. It is translated as CASTTRRSEKLFF.